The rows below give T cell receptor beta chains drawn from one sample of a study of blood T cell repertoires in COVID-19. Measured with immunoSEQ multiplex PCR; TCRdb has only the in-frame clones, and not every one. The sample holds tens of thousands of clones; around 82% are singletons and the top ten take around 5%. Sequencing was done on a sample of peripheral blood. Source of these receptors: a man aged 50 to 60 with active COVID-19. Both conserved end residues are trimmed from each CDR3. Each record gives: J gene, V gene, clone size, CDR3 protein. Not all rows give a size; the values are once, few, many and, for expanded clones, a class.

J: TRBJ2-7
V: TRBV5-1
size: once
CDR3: ASSSPGRSSPYEQY

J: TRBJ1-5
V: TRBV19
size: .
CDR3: ASTGTGKQPQH

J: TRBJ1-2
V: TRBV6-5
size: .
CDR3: ASSRFTGEGGGYT

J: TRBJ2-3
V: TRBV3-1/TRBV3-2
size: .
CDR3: ASSQDRLAYTDTQY

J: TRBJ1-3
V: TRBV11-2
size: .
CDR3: ASSLAGSGNTIY

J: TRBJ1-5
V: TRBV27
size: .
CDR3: ASSLTGGVQPQH

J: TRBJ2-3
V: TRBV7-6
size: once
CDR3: ASSLLADSTDTQY

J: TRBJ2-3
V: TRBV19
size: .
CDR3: ASSIRLASDTQY

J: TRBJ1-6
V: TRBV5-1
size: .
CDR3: ASSFSRGQVNSPLH

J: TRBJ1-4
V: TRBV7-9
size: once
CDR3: ASSLQGGLATNEKLF

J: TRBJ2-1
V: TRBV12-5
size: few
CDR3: ASGLAPSGSWGEQF

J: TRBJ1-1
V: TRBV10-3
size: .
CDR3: AIRGQENTEAF

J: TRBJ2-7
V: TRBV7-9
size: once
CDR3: ASSSKSETPIPRVQY

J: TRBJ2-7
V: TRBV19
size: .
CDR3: ASTSGGLSYEQY

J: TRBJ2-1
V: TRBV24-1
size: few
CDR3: ATSDPTSGEGPYNEQF

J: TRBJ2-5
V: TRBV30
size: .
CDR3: AWSQGTSGRAAETQY

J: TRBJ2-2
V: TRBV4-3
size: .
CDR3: ASSQDPGHRILTNTGELF

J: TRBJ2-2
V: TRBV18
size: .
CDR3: ASSPRTSGGPTGELF

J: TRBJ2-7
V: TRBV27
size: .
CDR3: ASGRQGV

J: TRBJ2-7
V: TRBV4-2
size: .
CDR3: ASSQDGRTPWEQY

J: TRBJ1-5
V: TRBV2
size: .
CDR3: ASTDRGNQPQH

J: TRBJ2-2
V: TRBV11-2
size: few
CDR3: ASSLRPGVDGELF

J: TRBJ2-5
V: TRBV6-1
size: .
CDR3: ASSELAGGPQETQY

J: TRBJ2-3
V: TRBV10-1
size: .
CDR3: ATGESGDTQY

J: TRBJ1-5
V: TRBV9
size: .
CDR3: ASSVGRGNQPQH

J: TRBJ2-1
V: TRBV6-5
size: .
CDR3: ASWGELWTYNEQF

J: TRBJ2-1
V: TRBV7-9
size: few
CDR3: ASSFWTGVYNEQF

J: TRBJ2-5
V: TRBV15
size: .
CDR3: ATSRARQETQY